This T cell receptor beta chain was sequenced in a study of early T cells in non-severe SARS-CoV-2 infection. This clonotype was detected only a few times. The CDR3 sequence is 18 residues long. The V end lost 0 bases, the J end lost 6 bases, and 21 bases lay between the germline ends. Germline V gene data show CDR1 as SGDLS and CDR2 as YYNGEE. TCRdb used MiXCR to reprocess the 5' RACE reads, holding one entry per CDR3 protein. Of approximately 77,000 distinct CDR3 sequences in the sample, 12% were seen once. The V gene is TRBV9, the J gene TRBJ2-2; D may correspond to TRBD1 or TRBD2 (5 bases each). This clonotype was sampled from an adult who was a healthcare worker with PCR-confirmed SARS-CoV-2 infection or an uninfected control (not recorded which). The donor label of this sample is uncertain. Sequenced here: whole blood, sampled at baseline. The CDR3 DNA is TGTGCCAGCAGCGTAGGTGGGTTCATTCGGCGAGGGGCCGGGGAGCTGTTTTTT. As protein: CASSVGGFIRRGAGELFF.